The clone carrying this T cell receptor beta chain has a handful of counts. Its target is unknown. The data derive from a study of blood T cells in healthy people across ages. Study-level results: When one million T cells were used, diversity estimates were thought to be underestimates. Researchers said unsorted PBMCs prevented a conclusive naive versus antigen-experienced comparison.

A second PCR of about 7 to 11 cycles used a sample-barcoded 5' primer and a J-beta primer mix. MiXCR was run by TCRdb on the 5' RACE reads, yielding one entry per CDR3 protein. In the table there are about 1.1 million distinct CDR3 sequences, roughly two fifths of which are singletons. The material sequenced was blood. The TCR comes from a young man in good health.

CDR3 loop: CASRADTLNTEAFF. For the CDR3, the DNA is TGTGCCAGCAGGGCGGACACTTTGAACACTGAAGCTTTCTTT. The J gene is TRBJ1-1, the V gene TRBV12-3 or TRBV12-4; possibly TRBD1 for D (5 bases). The CDR3 sequence is 14 residues long. V was trimmed by 6 bases and J by 0 bases, leaving 11 bases between them.